The TCR beta chain under discussion was sequenced for a study of T cells after yellow fever vaccination. This clonotype was found a few times. The antigen is undetermined. Study outcomes and limitations: The secondary T-cell response peaked on day 5, not day 15, but was weaker. Booster sampling recovered most clones from primary vaccination (around 96% CD4, approximately 90% CD8).

Production of TCR cDNA was by 5'RACE template switching, which also added a universal primer site and UMIs. TCRdb re-derived calls from the 5' RACE reads in MiXCR, one entry per CDR3 protein. Of some 340,000 distinct CDR3 sequences listed, approximately 4% are singletons. This CDR3 region has 12 residues. Germline loops: CDR1 LNHNV, CDR2 YYDKDF (reference sequence). Trimming removed 4 bases from V and 5 bases from J, with 6 bases in between. This sequence joins TRBV15 and TRBJ2-1; D is undetermined. The source was PBMCs, collected 5 days after the yellow fever booster vaccination. The receptor comes from a man between 18 and 35 years old who received the YFV17D yellow fever vaccine. The CDR3 spells CATSILNNEQFF. CDR3 nucleotide sequence: TGTGCCACCAGCATTTTGAACAATGAGCAGTTCTTC.